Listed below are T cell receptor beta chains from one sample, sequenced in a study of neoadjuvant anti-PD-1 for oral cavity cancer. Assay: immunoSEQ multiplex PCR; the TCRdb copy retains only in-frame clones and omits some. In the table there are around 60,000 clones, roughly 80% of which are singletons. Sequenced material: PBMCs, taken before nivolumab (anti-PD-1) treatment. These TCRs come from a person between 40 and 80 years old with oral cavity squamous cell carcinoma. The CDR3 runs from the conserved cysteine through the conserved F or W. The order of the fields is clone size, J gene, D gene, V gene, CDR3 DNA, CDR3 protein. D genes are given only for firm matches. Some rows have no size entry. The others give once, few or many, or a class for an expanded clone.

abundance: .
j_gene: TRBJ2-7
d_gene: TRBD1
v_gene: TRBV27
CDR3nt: TGTGCCAGCAGTTTATCTGGGACAGGGGGCTTCTACGAGCAGTACTTC
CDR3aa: CASSLSGTGGFYEQYF

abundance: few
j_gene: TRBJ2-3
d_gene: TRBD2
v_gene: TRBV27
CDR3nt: TGTGCCAGCAGTGGGGGACTAGGAGGGGATACGCAGTATTTT
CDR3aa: CASSGGLGGDTQYF

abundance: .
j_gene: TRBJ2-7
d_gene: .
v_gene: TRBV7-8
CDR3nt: TGTGCCAGCAGCTCCAGCTCAATCTACGAGCAGTACTTC
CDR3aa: CASSSSSIYEQYF

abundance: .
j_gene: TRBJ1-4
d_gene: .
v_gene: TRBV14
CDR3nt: TGTGCCAGCAGTGAGACGGGGGGATCGGATGAAAAACTGTTTTTT
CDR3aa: CASSETGGSDEKLFF

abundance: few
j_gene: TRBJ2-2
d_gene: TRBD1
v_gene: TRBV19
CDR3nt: TGTGCCAGTAGGCCGACAGGGGCCCTACTTAACACCGGGGAGCTGTTTTTT
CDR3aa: CASRPTGALLNTGELFF

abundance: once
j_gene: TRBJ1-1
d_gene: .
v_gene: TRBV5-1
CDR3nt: TGCGCCAGCAGCTTTACCCGGAACACTGAAGCTTTCTTT
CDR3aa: CASSFTRNTEAFF

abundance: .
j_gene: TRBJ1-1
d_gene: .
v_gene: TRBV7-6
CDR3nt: TGTGCCAGCAGCTTAGAGAGTAGAACTGAAGCTTTCTTT
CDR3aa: CASSLESRTEAFF

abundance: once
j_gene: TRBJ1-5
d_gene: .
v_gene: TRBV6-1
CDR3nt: TGTGCCAGCGGGGATAGCAATCAGCCCCAGCATTTT
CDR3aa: CASGDSNQPQHF

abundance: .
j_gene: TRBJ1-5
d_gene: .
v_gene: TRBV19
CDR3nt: TGTGCCAGTAGTAAACAGGGTGGCAGCAATCAGCCCCAGCATTTT
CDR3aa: CASSKQGGSNQPQHF

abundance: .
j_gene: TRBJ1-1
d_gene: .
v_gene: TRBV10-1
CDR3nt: TGCGCCAGCACTGACAGGCAGAACACTGAAGCTTTCTTT
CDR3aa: CASTDRQNTEAFF

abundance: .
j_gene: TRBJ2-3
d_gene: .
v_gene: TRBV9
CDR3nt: TGTGCCAGCAGCGTAGTAGCGGCTAGCACAGATACGCAGTATTTT
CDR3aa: CASSVVAASTDTQYF

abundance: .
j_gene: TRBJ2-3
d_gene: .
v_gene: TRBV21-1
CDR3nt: TGTGCCAGCAGCAAAAAGGCACGGCGGGAGGTTGTAGATACGCAGTATTTT
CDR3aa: CASSKKARREVVDTQYF

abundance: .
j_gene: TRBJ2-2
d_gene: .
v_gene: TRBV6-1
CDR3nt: TGTGCCAGCAGTATCAGGACCGGGGAGCTGTTTTTT
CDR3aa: CASSIRTGELFF

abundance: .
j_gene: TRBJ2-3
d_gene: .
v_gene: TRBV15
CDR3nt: TGTGCCACCAGCAGAAACTCTCGAACTAGCACAGATACGCAGTATTTT
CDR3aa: CATSRNSRTSTDTQYF

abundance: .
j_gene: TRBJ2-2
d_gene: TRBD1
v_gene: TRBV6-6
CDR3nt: TGTGCCAGCACCGAACCGACAGGGACCAACACCGGGGAGCTGTTTTTT
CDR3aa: CASTEPTGTNTGELFF

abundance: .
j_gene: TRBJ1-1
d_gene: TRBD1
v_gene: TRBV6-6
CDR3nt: TGTGCCAGCAGTAAAACGGGACAGGGGGCCTCTGAAGCTTTCTTT
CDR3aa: CASSKTGQGASEAFF

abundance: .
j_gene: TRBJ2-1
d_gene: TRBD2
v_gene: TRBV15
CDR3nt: TGTGCCACCAGCAGAGATGTGCCTAGCGGGAGGCCCACCTACAATGAGCAGTTCTTC
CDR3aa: CATSRDVPSGRPTYNEQFF

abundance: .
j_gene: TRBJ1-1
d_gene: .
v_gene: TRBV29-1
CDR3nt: TGCAGCGTTGAACTTAACAGGGCAATGAACACTGAAGCTTTCTTT
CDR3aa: CSVELNRAMNTEAFF

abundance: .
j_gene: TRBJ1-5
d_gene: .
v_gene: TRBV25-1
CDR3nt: TGTGCCAGCAGTTCCCTTGATTGGCCCCAGCATTTT
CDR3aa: CASSSLDWPQHF

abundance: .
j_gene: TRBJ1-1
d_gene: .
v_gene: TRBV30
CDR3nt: TGTGCCTGGAGTGGGCAGAGGAACACTGAAGCTTTCTTT
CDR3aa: CAWSGQRNTEAFF

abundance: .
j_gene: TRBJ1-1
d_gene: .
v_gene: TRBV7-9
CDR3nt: TGTGCCGGTACTATGACAGTCCTGAACACTGAAGCTTTCTTT
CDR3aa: CAGTMTVLNTEAFF

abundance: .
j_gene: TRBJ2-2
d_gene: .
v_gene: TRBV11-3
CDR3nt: TGTGCCAGCAGCTCGGGTACAAACACCGGGGAGCTGTTTTTT
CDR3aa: CASSSGTNTGELFF

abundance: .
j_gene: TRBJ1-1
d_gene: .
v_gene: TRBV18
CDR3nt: TGTGCCAGCTCACCACCTGGTCGGCCAGGAAACACTGAAGCTTTCTTT
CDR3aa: CASSPPGRPGNTEAFF

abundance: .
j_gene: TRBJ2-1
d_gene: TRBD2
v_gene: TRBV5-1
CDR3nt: TGCGCCAGCAGCTTGGGGGCCGGGACTAGTCATGAGCAGTTCTTC
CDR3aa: CASSLGAGTSHEQFF

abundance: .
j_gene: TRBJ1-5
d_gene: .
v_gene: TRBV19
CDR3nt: TGTGCCAGTAGCTCACAAGGTGGTCAGCCCCAGCATTTT
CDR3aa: CASSSQGGQPQHF

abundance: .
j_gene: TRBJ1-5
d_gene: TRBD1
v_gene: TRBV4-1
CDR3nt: TGCGCCAGCAGCCAGAGTTCGGGACAGCGCAATCAGCCCCAGCATTTT
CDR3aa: CASSQSSGQRNQPQHF

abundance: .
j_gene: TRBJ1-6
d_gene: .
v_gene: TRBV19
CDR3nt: TGTGCCAGTATCTCTAATTCACCCCTCCACTTT
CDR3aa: CASISNSPLHF

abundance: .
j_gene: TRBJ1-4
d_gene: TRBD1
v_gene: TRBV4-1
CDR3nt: TGCGCCAGCAGCCAAGTTGGACAGGGAGTTAAGGCTAATGAAAAACTGTTTTTT
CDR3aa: CASSQVGQGVKANEKLFF

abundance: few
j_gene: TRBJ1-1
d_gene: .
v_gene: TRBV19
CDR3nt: TGTGCCAGTAGTTCCACCACAGTGAACACTGAAGCTTTCTTT
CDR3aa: CASSSTTVNTEAFF

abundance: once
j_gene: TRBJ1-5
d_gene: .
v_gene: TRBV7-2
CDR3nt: TGTGCCAGCAGCCCAGACCTATTCCCTAGCAATCAGCCCCAGCATTTT
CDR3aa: CASSPDLFPSNQPQHF

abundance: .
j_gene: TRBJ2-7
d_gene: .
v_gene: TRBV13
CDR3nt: TGTGCCAGCAGCTTAGGGGGGAAAGTTGCCTACGAGCAGTACTTC
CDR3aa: CASSLGGKVAYEQYF

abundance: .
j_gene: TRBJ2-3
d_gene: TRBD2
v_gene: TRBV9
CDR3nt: TGTGCCAGCAGCTCCGGGACTAGCGTGCGGGGAGATACGCAGTATTTT
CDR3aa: CASSSGTSVRGDTQYF

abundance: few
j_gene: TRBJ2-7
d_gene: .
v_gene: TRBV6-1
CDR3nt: TGTGCCAGCACCGCTAACCCAGGAGGGTACGAGCAGTACTTC
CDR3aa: CASTANPGGYEQYF

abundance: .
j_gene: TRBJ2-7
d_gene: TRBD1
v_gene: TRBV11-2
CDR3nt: TGTGCCAGCAGCAGAGGGACAGGGGATCAGTACGAGCAGTACTTC
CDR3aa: CASSRGTGDQYEQYF

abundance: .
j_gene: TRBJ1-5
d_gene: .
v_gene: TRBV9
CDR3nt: TGTGCCAGCAGCTTCAGGGAAGAGGGCTATCCCCAGCATTTT
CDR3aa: CASSFREEGYPQHF

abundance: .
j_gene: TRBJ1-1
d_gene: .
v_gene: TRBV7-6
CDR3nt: TGTGCCAGCAGCCCCAGGGTGAACACTGAAGCTTTCTTT
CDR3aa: CASSPRVNTEAFF